The rows below give T cell receptor beta chains drawn from one sample of a study of spatial heterogeneity in lung cancer. MiXCR was run by TCRdb on the 5' RACE reads, yielding one entry per CDR3 protein. The profile shows 9,500 to 15,000 distinct CDR3 sequences, roughly 6.2% of them singletons. This sample comprised normal lung tissue next to the tumor, obtained at surgery. The receptors come from a male donor with early-stage non-small cell lung cancer. The CDR3 runs from the conserved cysteine through the conserved F or W. A D gene is named only where the DNA matches it firmly. A clone size is listed for some rows: how often the clone was seen (once, few, many), or a class if it is expanded.

clone_size	j_call	d_call	cdr3_length	v_call	cdr3_nt	cdr3_aa
-	TRBJ2-1	-	13	TRBV19	TGTGCCAGTAGTATTTTGGGGGAAGGTGAGCAGTTCTTC	CASSILGEGEQFF
few	TRBJ2-7	TRBD1	12	TRBV20-1	TGCAGTGCTTACAGGGGGACCTACGAGCAGTACTTC	CSAYRGTYEQYF
medium-sized	TRBJ2-3	-	14	TRBV2	TGTGCCAGCAGAGCGAGGAGTAGCGCAGATACGCAGTATTTT	CASRARSSADTQYF
many	TRBJ2-6	-	14	TRBV29-1	TGCAGCGTAAGAGGGGTATCTGGGGCCAACGTCCTGACTTTC	CSVRGVSGANVLTF
many	TRBJ2-1	-	14	TRBV5-6	TGTGCCAGCAGCCCGGGACCTGGGGTCAGTGAGCAGTTCTTC	CASSPGPGVSEQFF
few	TRBJ2-1	TRBD2	16	TRBV5-1	TGCGCCAGCAGCTTGGGAGCCCTAGCGGGAGTAGGTGAGCAGTTCTTC	CASSLGALAGVGEQFF
many	TRBJ1-1	-	15	TRBV6-5	TGTGCCAGCAGTTACTCGAGGGCCCCGAACACTGAAGCTTTCTTT	CASSYSRAPNTEAFF
many	TRBJ2-5	-	14	TRBV5-1	TGCGCCAGCAGCCCGGGGACACCTCAAGAGACCCAGTACTTC	CASSPGTPQETQYF
many	TRBJ1-6	-	17	TRBV4-1	TGCGCCAGCAGCCAAGGGTACGGGGGGCAGGCAAATTCACCCCTCCACTTT	CASSQGYGGQANSPLHF
many	TRBJ1-1	-	13	TRBV7-2	TGTGCCAGCAGCTTAAGGTTGGGCGGTGAAGCTTTCTTT	CASSLRLGGEAFF
many	TRBJ2-7	TRBD2	15	TRBV4-3	TGCGCCAGCAGCGTCGTGTGGGGGGGTGAGGACGAGCAGTACTTC	CASSVVWGGEDEQYF
many	TRBJ2-3	TRBD2	20	TRBV10-3	TGTGCCATCAGTGACCCCGGGGGGATAGCGGGAGCGCAAAGCACAGATACGCAGTATTTT	CAISDPGGIAGAQSTDTQYF
many	TRBJ2-7	TRBD2	16	TRBV13	TGTGCCAGCAGCCTTAGAAGCGGGAGGGCCGGAGACGAGCAGTACTTC	CASSLRSGRAGDEQYF
medium-sized	TRBJ1-5	-	16	TRBV18	TGTGCCAGCTCGCCGAACACAGGGACCTCCAATCAGCCCCAGCATTTT	CASSPNTGTSNQPQHF
many	TRBJ2-1	TRBD2	14	TRBV29-1	TGCAGCGTGGGGGACTACCCAAACTACAATGAGCAGTTCTTC	CSVGDYPNYNEQFF
-	TRBJ2-3	TRBD2	15	TRBV9	TGTGCCAGCAGCGTTGTAGCGGGCGGCACAGATACGCAGTATTTT	CASSVVAGGTDTQYF
few	TRBJ2-7	-	16	TRBV5-1	TGCGCCAGCAGCCCATCCACCGGGACGGGGTCCTACGAGCAGTACTTC	CASSPSTGTGSYEQYF
hyperexpanded	TRBJ1-5	-	13	TRBV5-5	TGTGCCAGCAGCTTGGAACAGGATCAGCCCCAGCATTTT	CASSLEQDQPQHF
few	TRBJ2-5	TRBD1	14	TRBV12-3/TRBV12-4	TGTGCCAGCAGTTTGAGACAGGGGGCTGAGACCCAGTACTTC	CASSLRQGAETQYF
many	TRBJ1-6	-	18	TRBV7-9	TGTGCCAGCAGCTTAATTGCGTTTTTCGGGGGAGATAATTCACCCCTCCACTTT	CASSLIAFFGGDNSPLHF
many	TRBJ2-7	TRBD1	16	TRBV18	TGTGCCAGCTCACCTACTGGACAGGGAGCCTTGGTGGAGCAGTACTTC	CASSPTGQGALVEQYF
few	TRBJ2-4	TRBD1	16	TRBV2	TGTGCCAGCGGGTGGGGGACAGGAAAAACCAAAAACATTCAGTACTTC	CASGWGTGKTKNIQYF
many	TRBJ1-1	TRBD1	15	TRBV29-1	TGCAGCGCCGTTCCGGGACAGTGGTTGAACACTGAAGCTTTCTTT	CSAVPGQWLNTEAFF
medium-sized	TRBJ2-1	-	13	TRBV6-2/TRBV6-3	TGTGCCAGCAGTTATGGGACCCACGGGGAGCAGTTCTTC	CASSYGTHGEQFF
many	TRBJ1-1	-	16	TRBV6-6	TGTGCCAGCAGTTACTTCCGGGATAGGGTGAACACTGAAGCTTTCTTT	CASSYFRDRVNTEAFF
few	TRBJ2-7	-	10	TRBV2	TGTGCCAGCAGCTCATACGAGCAGTACTTC	CASSSYEQYF
many	TRBJ2-7	-	12	TRBV29-1	TGCAGCGCTGAGGCGGGCGCCTACGAGCAGTACTTC	CSAEAGAYEQYF
many	TRBJ1-6	-	14	TRBV9	TGTGCCAGCAGCTCCACAGGGCCTAATTCACCCCTCCACTTT	CASSSTGPNSPLHF
-	TRBJ1-2	TRBD1	16	TRBV5-5	TGTGCCAGCAGCTTGGGGTGGCGGACAGGGAGCTATGGCTACACCTTC	CASSLGWRTGSYGYTF
many	TRBJ1-5	-	15	TRBV5-1	TGCGCCAGCAGCTTAATAGGCCGGGACGATCAGCCCCAGCATTTT	CASSLIGRDDQPQHF
medium-sized	TRBJ1-2	-	12	TRBV6-1	TGTGCCAGCAGGGAGGCTCCGGCGGGCTACACCTTC	CASREAPAGYTF
-	TRBJ1-5	-	13	TRBV12-3/TRBV12-4	TGTGCCAGCAGTTTTATTGGGGACCGGCCCCAGCATTTT	CASSFIGDRPQHF